This T cell receptor beta chain was profiled in a study of T cells in Graves' hyperthyroidism and ophthalmopathy. Findings and limits, study-wide: Among thyroid clonotypes expanded above 0.001, most also appeared in blood.

This clonotype was observed at least ten times. Its target is not known. The CDR3 is made up of 14 amino acids. Trimming shortened V by 4 bases and J by 0 bases, and 11 bases separated the two germline ends. Germline CDR1 reads GTSNPN; CDR2 reads SVGIG (reference sequence). Regions amplified from RNA transcripts were the TCR beta CDR3 regions. The TCR CDR3 was amplified in a first-round RT-PCR using the HTBI primer set. TCRdb re-derived calls from the multiplex PCR reads in MiXCR, one entry per CDR3 protein. The data show approximately 720,000 distinct CDR3 sequences, roughly a sixth seen once. The receptor comes from a woman aged 50 to 60 with Graves' hyperthyroidism that later progressed to Graves' ophthalmopathy. The sequencing sample was made of blood. This chain connects TRBV30 to TRBJ2-3; TRBD1 or TRBD2 may be the D gene (5 bases each). The CDR3 DNA reads as TGTGCCTGGACGCCGGGACGGAGCACAGATACGCAGTATTTT. This encodes CAWTPGRSTDTQYF. Full variable domain (rest looked up from reference TRBV30 and TRBJ2-3): SQTIHQWPATLVQPVGSPLSLECTVEGTSNPNLYWYRQAAGRGLQLLFYSVGIGQISSEVPQNLSASRPQDRQFILSSKKLLLSDSGFYLCAWTPGRSTDTQYFGPGTRLTVL.